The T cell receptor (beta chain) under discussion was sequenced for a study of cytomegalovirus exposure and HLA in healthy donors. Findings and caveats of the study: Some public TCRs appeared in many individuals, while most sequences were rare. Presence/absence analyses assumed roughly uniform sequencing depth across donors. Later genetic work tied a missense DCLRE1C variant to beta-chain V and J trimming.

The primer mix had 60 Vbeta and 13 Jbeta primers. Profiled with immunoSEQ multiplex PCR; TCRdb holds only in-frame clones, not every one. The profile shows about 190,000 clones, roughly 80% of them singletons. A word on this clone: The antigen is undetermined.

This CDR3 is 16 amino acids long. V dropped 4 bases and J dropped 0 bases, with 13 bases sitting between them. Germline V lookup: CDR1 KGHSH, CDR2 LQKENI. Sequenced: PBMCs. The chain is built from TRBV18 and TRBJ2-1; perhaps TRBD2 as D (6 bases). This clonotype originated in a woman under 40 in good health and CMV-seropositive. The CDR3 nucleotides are TGTGCCAGCTCACTTGACCTCGGGGGCTCCTACAATGAGCAGTTCTTC. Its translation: CASSLDLGGSYNEQFF. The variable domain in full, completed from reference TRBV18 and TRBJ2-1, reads NAGVMQNPRHLVRRRGQEARLRCSPMKGHSHVYWYRQLPEEGLKFMVYLQKENIIDESGMPKERFSAEFPKEGPSILRIQQVVRGDSAAYFCASSLDLGGSYNEQFFGPGTRLTVL.